This T cell receptor beta chain derives from a study of beta chain features in type 1 diabetes. Broader study findings: People with Type 1 diabetes carried modestly yet significantly shorter TCRB CDR3s in all four CD4+ subsets. A possible short-template PCR bias applies equally to patients and controls.

It was via CD45RO/CCR7/CD25/CD127/CD95/CD27 that CD4+ naive, central memory, regulatory and stem cell-like memory cells were sorted. Expressed TCRB transcripts got sequenced, as all isolated RNA was reverse transcribed. Libraries were prepared by immunoSEQ multiplex PCR; TCRdb keeps only in-frame clonotypes and omits some of them. The data hold about 150,000 clones, with less than 9.5% observed a single time. A remark on this clone: Its antigen is unknown.

The sequencing sample was made of central memory CD4+ T cells from blood. This TCR derives from a man between 18 and 29 years old in good health.

CDR3 residues: CASSPRGTTNEKLFF. The CDR3 DNA follows: TGTGCCAGCAGCCCCCGGGGGACAACTAATGAAAAACTGTTTTTT. V gene TRBV9 combines with J gene TRBJ1-4; TRBD1 might be the D (5 bases). The CDR3 consists of 15 residues. V was cut by 4 bases and J by 0 bases, with 10 bases left in between. Germline CDR1 reads SGDLS; CDR2 reads YYNGEE.